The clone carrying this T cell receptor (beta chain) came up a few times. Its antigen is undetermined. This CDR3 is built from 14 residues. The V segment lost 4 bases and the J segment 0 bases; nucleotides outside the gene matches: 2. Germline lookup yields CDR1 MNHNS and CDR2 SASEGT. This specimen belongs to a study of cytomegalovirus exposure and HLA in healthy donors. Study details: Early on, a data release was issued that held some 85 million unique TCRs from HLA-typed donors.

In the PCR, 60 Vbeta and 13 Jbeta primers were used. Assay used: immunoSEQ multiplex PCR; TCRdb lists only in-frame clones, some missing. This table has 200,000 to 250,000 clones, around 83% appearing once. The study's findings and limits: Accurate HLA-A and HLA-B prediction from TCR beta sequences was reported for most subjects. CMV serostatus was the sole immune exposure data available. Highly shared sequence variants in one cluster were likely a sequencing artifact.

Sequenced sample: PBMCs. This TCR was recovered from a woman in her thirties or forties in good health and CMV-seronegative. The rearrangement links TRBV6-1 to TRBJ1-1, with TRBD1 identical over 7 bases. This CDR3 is CASSGGTVNTEAFF. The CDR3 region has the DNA TGTGCCAGCAGTGGGGGGACAGTGAACACTGAAGCTTTCTTT.